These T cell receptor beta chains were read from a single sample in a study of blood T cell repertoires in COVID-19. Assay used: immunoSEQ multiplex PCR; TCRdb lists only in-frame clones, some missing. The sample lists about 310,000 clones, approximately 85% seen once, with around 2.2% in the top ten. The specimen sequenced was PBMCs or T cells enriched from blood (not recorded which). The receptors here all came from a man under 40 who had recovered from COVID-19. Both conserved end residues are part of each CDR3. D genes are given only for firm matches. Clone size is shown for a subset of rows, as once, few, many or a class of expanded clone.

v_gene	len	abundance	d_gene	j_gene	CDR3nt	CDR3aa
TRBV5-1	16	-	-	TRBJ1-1	TGCGCCAGCAGCTTCTCTAAACAGACTATGAACACTGAAGCTTTCTTT	CASSFSKQTMNTEAFF
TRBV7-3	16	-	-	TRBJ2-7	TGTGCCAGCAGCTCCAGGCGGACAGCTGCATCCTACGAGCAGTACTTC	CASSSRRTAASYEQYF
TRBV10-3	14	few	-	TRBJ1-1	TGTGCCATCAGTGAGTTTAAGGCAGGGCTGGAAGCTTTCTTT	CAISEFKAGLEAFF
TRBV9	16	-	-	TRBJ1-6	TGTGCCAGCAGCGCCCGGGGGAGCTCCTATAATTCACCCCTCCACTTT	CASSARGSSYNSPLHF
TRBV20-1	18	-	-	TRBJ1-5	TGCAGTGCTAGTCGAGGGGGTGTCTGGGGGCGCGGCAATCAGCCCCAGCATTTT	CSASRGGVWGRGNQPQHF
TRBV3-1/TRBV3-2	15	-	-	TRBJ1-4	TGTGCCAGCAGCCCTGGATGGGGCGGAGTGGAAAAACTGTTTTTT	CASSPGWGGVEKLFF
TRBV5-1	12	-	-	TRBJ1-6	TGCGCCAGCAGTACAGAGAATTCACCCCTCCACTTT	CASSTENSPLHF
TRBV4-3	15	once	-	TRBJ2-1	TGCGCCAGCAGCCAAGCGGGGAGCTCCTACAATGAGCAGTTCTTC	CASSQAGSSYNEQFF
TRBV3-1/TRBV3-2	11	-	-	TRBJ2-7	TGTGCCAGCAGCCGTGAGTCCGAGCAGTACTTC	CASSRESEQYF
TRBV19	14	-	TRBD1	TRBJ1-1	TGTGCCGCCGATTCAGGGGGCGCGAACACTGAAGCTTTCTTT	CAADSGGANTEAFF
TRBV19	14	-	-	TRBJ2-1	TGTGCCAGTAGTATGACAAACGGCCACAATGAGCAGTTCTTC	CASSMTNGHNEQFF
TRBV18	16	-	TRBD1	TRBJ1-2	TGTGCCAGCTCACCAGGGACAGGGTCTCCCCAGGGAGGCTACACCTTC	CASSPGTGSPQGGYTF
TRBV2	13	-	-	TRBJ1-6	TGTGCCAGCAGGCAGCTAGTCAATTCACCCCTCCACTTT	CASRQLVNSPLHF
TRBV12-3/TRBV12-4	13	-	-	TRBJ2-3	TGTGCCAGCGGACTCAGGAATATAGATACGCAGTATTTT	CASGLRNIDTQYF
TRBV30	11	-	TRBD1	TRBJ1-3	TGTGCCTGGAGTGTAGGGGGACAGCCCTATTTT	CAWSVGGQPYF
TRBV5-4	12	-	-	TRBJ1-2	TGTGCCAGCAGCTCAATCACAGGGAACTACACCTTC	CASSSITGNYTF
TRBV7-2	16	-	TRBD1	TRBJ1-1	TGTGCCAGCAGCTTAAGGGCAGGGGGATTGGGGACTGAAGCTTTCTTT	CASSLRAGGLGTEAFF
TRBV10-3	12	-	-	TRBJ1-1	TGTGCCATCAGGGCGGGGAACACTGAAGCTTTCTTT	CAIRAGNTEAFF